This TCR beta chain comes out of a study of CD8 T cells in Susac syndrome. Germline CDR1 reads SNHLY; CDR2 reads FYNNEI. The CDR3 runs 17 residues. V was pared by 2 bases and J by 7 bases, with 24 bases between. From blood CD8+ and CD4+ T cells, TCR beta sequences were generated. Healthy donors, matched for age and sex, constituted the control group. TEMRA cells were FACS-enriched, unlike CD8+ and CD4+ T cells, which were negatively isolated. RNA, at about 0.5 to 1 ug, was reverse transcribed with random hexamers. Amplification of TCR beta CDR3 by immunoSEQ multiplex PCR spanned 54 Vbeta and 13 Jbeta. TCRdb redid the calling of the immunoSEQ multiplex PCR reads with MiXCR, one entry per CDR3 protein. The profile shows approximately 150,000 distinct CDR3 sequences, approximately 93% of them singletons.

The genes are TRBV2 and TRBJ2-7; D could derive from TRBD1 or TRBD2 (6 bases each). Sample: CD4+ T cells from PBMCs. This TCR derives from a human donor in good health. The CDR3 region is CASSEFAGHGLVGEQYF. The CDR3 bases are TGTGCCAGCAGTGAATTTGCGGGACATGGTCTTGTTGGGGAGCAGTACTTC.